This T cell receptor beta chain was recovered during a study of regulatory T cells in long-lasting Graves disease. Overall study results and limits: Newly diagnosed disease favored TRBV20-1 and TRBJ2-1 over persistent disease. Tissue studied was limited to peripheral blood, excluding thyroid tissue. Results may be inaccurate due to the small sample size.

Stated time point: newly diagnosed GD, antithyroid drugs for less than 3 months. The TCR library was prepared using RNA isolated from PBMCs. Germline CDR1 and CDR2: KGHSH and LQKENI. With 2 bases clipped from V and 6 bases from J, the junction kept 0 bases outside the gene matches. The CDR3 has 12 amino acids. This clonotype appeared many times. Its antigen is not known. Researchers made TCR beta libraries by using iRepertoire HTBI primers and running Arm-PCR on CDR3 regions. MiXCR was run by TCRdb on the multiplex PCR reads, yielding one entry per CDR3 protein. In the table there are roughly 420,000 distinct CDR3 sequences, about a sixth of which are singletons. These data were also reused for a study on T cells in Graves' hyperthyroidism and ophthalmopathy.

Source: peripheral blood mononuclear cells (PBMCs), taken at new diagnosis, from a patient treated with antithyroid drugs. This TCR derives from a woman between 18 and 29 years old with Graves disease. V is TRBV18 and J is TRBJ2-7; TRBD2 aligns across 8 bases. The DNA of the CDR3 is TGTGCCAGCTCACCAGCGGGAGGCGAGCAGTACTTC. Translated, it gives CASSPAGGEQYF.